One and the same sample provided the 20 T cell receptor beta chains below, sequenced in a study of tumor-infiltrating lymphocytes in primary liver carcinoma. The researchers produced TCR beta cDNA from 400 to 650 ng total RNA with a constant-region primer. Libraries of TCR beta came from three nested multiplex PCR rounds with slightly modified ARM-PCR. TRBV1-TRBV30 forward and Cbeta reverse primers drove the first two roughly 10-cycle rounds. TCRdb reanalysed the multiplex PCR reads using MiXCR and keeps one entry per CDR3 protein. The sample has about 330,000 distinct CDR3 sequences; less than 75% are singletons. Germline DNA was also extracted, and blood RNA derived from unsorted whole blood. The sequencing sample was made of peripheral blood. The receptors stem from a man aged 35 to 55 with primary liver carcinoma and hepatitis B virus infection.

This clonotype was counted a few times. V is TRBV5-4 and J is TRBJ2-1; 9 positions agree with TRBD2. Germline V gene sequence: CDR1 SGHNT, CDR2 YYREEE (reference sequence). The CDR3 is 17 amino acids. With V trimmed by 2 bases and J by 4 bases, 10 bases remained unmatched. The CDR3: CASSFGGNSGRYNEQFF. The CDR3 DNA is TGTGCCAGCAGCTTTGGGGGAAATAGCGGGAGATACAATGAGCAGTTCTTC.

This clonotype was picked up many times. This chain uses TRBV29-1 with TRBJ2-5; no reliable D call. The CDR3 has 15 residues. V lost 5 bases and J lost 2, with 18 bases in between. Germline-derived CDR1 and CDR2 are SQVTM and ANQGSEA. The CDR3 DNA is TGCAGCGTTAATTCCCTAGGGCAACTTCAAGAGACCCAGTACTTC. Its translation is CSVNSLGQLQETQYF. Looking up the rest from reference TRBV29-1 and TRBJ2-5 gives the full variable domain: SAVISQKPSRDICQRGTSLTIQCQVDSQVTMMFWYRQQPGQSLTLIATANQGSEATYESGFVIDKFPISRPNLTFSTLTVSNMSPEDSSIYLCSVNSLGQLQETQYFGPGTRLLVL.

A remark on this clonotype: A much larger clone differs from this one at a single base, so this may be a read error. The J gene is TRBJ1-5, the V gene TRBV12-3 or TRBV12-4; 9 bases map to TRBD1. This CDR3 has 14 amino acids. The CDR3 protein is CASGDGQGFQPHHF. In DNA, the CDR3 is TGTGCCAGCGGTGACGGACAGGGGTTTCAGCCCCACCATTTT.

The rearrangement joins TRBV28 to TRBJ1-2; D not resolved. The CDR3 has 12 amino acids. Germline assignment: CDR1 MDHEN and CDR2 SYDVKM. Trimming removed 5 bases at V and 7 bases at J, with 11 bases between. The CDR3 region is CASSLTGFGYTF. Written as DNA, the CDR3 is TGTGCCAGCAGTCTCACGGGCTTTGGCTACACCTTC.

As concerns this clonotype: A single base separates this from a much larger clone, so it may be a read error. CDR3: CVSRATIYNSPLHF. In DNA form, the CDR3 reads TGTGTCAGCAGAGCAACTATTTATAATTCACCCCTCCACTTT. The rearrangement links TRBV6-1 to TRBJ1-6; no firm D call. Germline V gene lookup returns CDR1 MNHNS and CDR2 SASEGT. This CDR3 comprises 14 residues.

Turning to this clonotype: Since the CDR3 does not end with the conserved phenylalanine or tryptophan, this likely comes from a read error. The DNA is left out, because the CDR3 cannot be placed on it with certainty; the CDR3 is given as TCRdb lists it. The chain joins TRBV11-2 to TRBJ2-4; the table gives TRBD1 as D, unverified against the DNA. The CDR3 spans 17 amino acids, including both terminal residues. Germline V lookup: CDR1 SGHAT, CDR2 FQNNGV. CDR3 in amino acids: CGSSPDRGQWTRNIQYL.

This clonotype was observed a few times. Just one base apart from a much larger clone, this may be a read error. The chain joins TRBV6-6 to TRBJ2-7; D perhaps matches TRBD2 (5 bases). V was clipped by 6 bases and J by 5 bases, with 17 bases between them. CDR3 length equals 14 residues. Germline CDR1 and CDR2: MNHNY and SVGAGI (reference sequence). CDR3 sequence reads: CASSPGVPEDEQYF. In DNA, the CDR3 is TGTGCCAGCAGCCCCGGAGTCCCGGAGGACGAGCAGTACTTC.

Note on this clonotype: The missing conserved phenylalanine or tryptophan at the end of this CDR3 makes a read error likely. The genes are TRBV11-2 and TRBJ2-3; 8 bases map to TRBD2. The CDR3 has 20 residues. The V gene's germline CDR1 is SGHAT and CDR2 FQNNGV. CDR3 sequence (DNA): TGTGCCGGCAGCCTATCCTGGGGGACTAACGGGAGGGCTAGCACAGATACGCAGTATATT. Translation: CAGSLSWGTNGRASTDTQYI.

This clonotype was counted many times. The chain recombines TRBV4-3 with TRBJ2-2; a possible D gene is TRBD2 (6 bases). Trimming stripped 4 bases from V and 2 bases from J, with 14 bases between. The CDR3 totals 16 residues. Germline V gene lookup returns CDR1 LGHNA and CDR2 YSLEER. As DNA, the CDR3 is TGCGCCAGCAGCCTCTCCCCCGGGAGAAACACCGGGGAGCTGTTTTTT. This encodes CASSLSPGRNTGELFF.

Note on this clonotype: This sequence may be a read error, since a much larger clone differs from it by one base. This chain links TRBV4-1 with TRBJ2-3; 10 bases match TRBD2. Per the germline V gene, CDR1 is MGHRA and CDR2 is YSYEKL. CDR3 length: 17 residues. V lost 1 base to trimming and J lost 4 bases; unmatched junction nucleotides: 8. Here the CDR3 reads CASSQVPSGSEADTQYF. DNA for the CDR3: TGCGCCAGCAGCCAAGTCCCTAGCGGGAGCGAGGCAGATACGCAGTATTTT.

In regard to this clonotype: One end of the junction varies from germline; a read error may be responsible. V is TRBV29-1 and J is TRBJ2-6; D tentatively reads TRBD1 or TRBD2 (5 bases each). Per the germline V gene, CDR1 is SQVTM and CDR2 is ANQGSEA. The CDR3 has 15 residues. The DNA of the CDR3 is TGCAGCGTCCAGCGGACGAGCTCTGGGGCCAACGTCCCGACTTTC. Its protein product is CSVQRTSSGANVPTF.

Comments on this clonotype: Possible read error: a much larger clone is one base away. The V and J genes are TRBV12-3 or TRBV12-4 and TRBJ2-6; tentative D call: TRBD1 (5 bases). This CDR3 spans 18 amino acids. The CDR3: CASSWESRESSGVNVLTF. DNA of the CDR3: TGTGCCAGCAGTTGGGAAAGCAGGGAAAGCTCTGGGGTCAACGTCCTGACTTTC.

The chain couples TRBV13 to TRBJ2-7; possibly TRBD2 for D (6 bases). Germline CDR1 and CDR2: PRHDT and FYEKMQ (reference sequence). The CDR3 loop spans 15 amino acids. Trimming shortened V by 2 bases and J by 8 bases, and 19 bases separated the two germline ends. The CDR3 sequence: CASSLSAGSLGKQYF. CDR3 nucleotides: TGTGCCAGCAGCTTATCGGCGGGGAGTCTGGGCAAGCAGTACTTC.

V usage is TRBV11-1 and J usage is TRBJ2-1; a weak D match, TRBD2 (6 bases). Trimming left V 9 bases short and J 8 bases short, with 17 bases between. The CDR3 contains 13 residues. The germline CDR1 and CDR2 sequences are SGHAT and FQDESV (reference sequence). The CDR3 DNA is TGTGCCAGTAGCCATACTAGCAACGATGAGCAGTTCTTC. As protein: CASSHTSNDEQFF.

As regards this clonotype: A much larger clone lies one base from this, so it may be a read error. Since no conserved phenylalanine or tryptophan closes the CDR3, a read error is the likely cause. This chain links TRBV12-3 or TRBV12-4 with TRBJ1-5, with 8 nucleotides matching TRBD1. Trimming at V came to 6 bases and at J to 6 bases, leaving 10 bases not matched to a gene. There are 15 residues in the CDR3. CDR3 coding DNA: TGTGCCAGCAGCTTTAGGACAGGGACTTCTCAGCCCCAGCATTCT. It yields the protein CASSFRTGTSQPQHS.

Details on this clonotype: Its ends do not fully match the called genes, so a read error is possible. This chain links TRBV11-2 with TRBJ2-1, with D possibly TRBD2 on 5 matching bases. The CDR3 is 13 amino acids. Germline lookup yields CDR1 SGHAT and CDR2 FQNNGV. The CDR3 region has the DNA TGTGCTAGCAGCCGTGAACTAGTGAATGAGCAGGTCTTC. It is translated as CASSRELVNEQVF.

Comment on this clonotype: In this CDR3 the conserved last residue, phenylalanine or tryptophan, is missing, so a read error is likely. V and J are TRBV11-1 and TRBJ2-7; no definite D call. Germline CDR1 reads SGHAT; CDR2 reads FQDESV (reference sequence). There are 14 residues in the CDR3. The CDR3 DNA reads TGTGCCATCAGCTCAAGAAGAAATAACTACGAGCAGTACTAC. It is translated as CAISSRRNNYEQYY.

As concerns this clonotype: The junction departs from the called germline gene at one end, perhaps through a read error. The chain carries TRBV11-2 and TRBJ2-1; a weak D match, TRBD2 (6 bases). The CDR3 contains 17 residues. Germline V lookup: CDR1 SGHAT, CDR2 FQNNGV. The CDR3 nucleotides are TGTGCCAGCACCTTAGAGGGAGGTAGCCCTCCCTACAATGAGCAGTTCTTC. Protein product: CASTLEGGSPPYNEQFF.

This clonotype was recorded many times. This chain uses TRBV6-1 with TRBJ1-1; unclear D gene. Trimming stripped 6 bases from V and 1 base from J, with 15 bases between. Germline values: CDR1 MNHNS, CDR2 SASEGT. The CDR3 length is 15 residues. The CDR3 region has the DNA TGTGCCAGCAGCGACCGACTCCGGGGGAACACTGAAGCTTTCTTT. Its protein is CASSDRLRGNTEAFF.

A note on this clonotype: It may be a read error: a sequence one base away is much more abundant. The chain joins TRBV4-1 to TRBJ2-4; 8 positions match TRBD1. The CDR3 runs 15 residues. Looked up from germline, CDR1 is MGHRA and CDR2 is YSYEKL. The CDR3 loop reads CASSQAQGANNIQYF. The CDR3 nucleotides read TGCGCCAGCAGCCAAGCCCAGGGGGCCAATAACATTCAGTACTTC.